This T cell receptor (beta chain) was profiled in a study of Ad26.COV2.S vaccination and SARS-CoV-2 variants (TCRdb year 2021). As for the study more broadly: Donors in the vaccine arm were drawn from COV1001, a multicentre, randomized, double-blind, placebo-controlled phase I-IIa trial testing Ad26.COV2.S in healthy adults. Ad26.COV2.S was given intramuscularly at 5x10^10 or 1x10^11 viral particles, as a single shot or as two shots 56 days apart. TCRbeta repertoire sequencing served as the tool for gauging how specific and how broad the SARS-CoV-2-reactive T cell receptors were following Ad26.COV2.S vaccination. A total of roughly 32 samples were included in the TCR-sequenced set, comprising around 20 Ad26.COV2.S vaccine recipients, 5 placebo recipients and 8 SARS-CoV-2 convalescent individuals. Trial participants were randomized into five groups of five: low-dose or high-dose Ad26.COV2.S given once or twice, or placebo on both occasions. Throughout the experiments and outcome assessment, investigators stayed blinded to trial group allocation.

The treatment or condition label of this sample denotes: around 19 received Ad26.COV2.S at low or high dose, single or two shots; several received placebo; per-sample allocation not given. Repertoires of vaccine and placebo recipients were sequenced from samples collected on day 63 after the first injection. Cohort 1b enrolled about 25 adults aged 18-55 years at a single site in Boston, USA, between 29 July and 7 August 2020. Ad26.COV2.S was a replication-incompetent adenovirus type 26 vector expressing a prefusion-stabilized SARS-CoV-2 spike protein from the original Wuhan strain. General findings and caveats noted by the study authors: The authors noted that the TCR breadth and depth analyses may have underestimated total T cell responses. Comparing responses between vaccine doses or regimens was not something the study was powered to do. Vaccine and placebo recipients had similar non-spike TCR breadth, a finding consistent with the vaccine containing only spike. Compared with placebo recipients, Ad26.COV2.S recipients showed higher spike-specific TCR breadth (P = 0.0014). After vaccination, spike-specific CD8+ and CD4+ T cell responses were reported to show substantial breadth.

The immunoSEQ Assay was the method used to sequence TCRbeta CDR3 regions. After extraction, genomic DNA underwent amplification by bias-controlled multiplex PCR, followed by high-throughput sequencing. The authors' pipeline ran thus. To quantify the absolute abundance of each unique TCRbeta CDR3 region, sequences were collapsed and filtered. T cell fraction was estimated by normalization of TCRbeta template counts to usable DNA, with usable DNA being measured through amplification of reference genes present in all nucleated cells. Repertoire TCRs were annotated as SARS-CoV-2-specific when V gene, CDR3 amino acid sequence and J gene were exactly matched to a known reactive TCR set. MIRA supplied the reference SARS-CoV-2 TCR set, which was filtered for enrichment in COVID-19-positive ImmuneCODE repertoires so that public or cross-reactive TCRs were removed. Drawing on the MIRA antigens, annotated TCRs were analysed further at the level of specific ORF or position within ORF. Breadth was defined as annotated unique rearrangements over total unique productive rearrangements; depth was the summed frequency of those rearrangements. TCR breadth was compared between groups using two-sided Wilcoxon rank-sum tests. The table comes from immuneACCESS by way of TCRdb, which keeps in-frame sequences with V and J called. Part of the clones is missing from these tables; in studies checked, under half for an unresolved V gene and the rest for unknown reasons. Clonal size and the V and J genes are those of that table, whereas D and trimming came from the DNA. The sample records hundreds of thousands of clones, around 92% of which are singletons. Clones ranked in the top ten supply approximately 1.6% of the sample.

Via the germline V gene, CDR1 is LGHNA and CDR2 YSLEER. Here V drops 0 bases and J drops 5 bases, and the junction holds 2 bases not matched to any gene. The cysteine opens and the phenylalanine closes a CDR3 of 14 amino acids. CDR3 DNA only is kept here, 42 bases in frame from base 1. As regards this clone: Its antigen remains unidentified. No quality values exist for individual bases; no much larger clone is one base distant.

The receptor was isolated from a person aged 18-65 years who received the Ad26.COV2.S COVID-19 vaccine or a placebo. The chain links TRBV4-3 with TRBJ2-5; 8 of the junction bases match TRBD1. This specimen was peripheral blood, taken in a trial of Ad26.COV2.S vaccine versus placebo. The sequenced DNA is TGCGCCAGCAGCCAAGATTACAGGGGGGAGACCCAGTACTTC. Translated, it reads CASSQDYRGETQYF.